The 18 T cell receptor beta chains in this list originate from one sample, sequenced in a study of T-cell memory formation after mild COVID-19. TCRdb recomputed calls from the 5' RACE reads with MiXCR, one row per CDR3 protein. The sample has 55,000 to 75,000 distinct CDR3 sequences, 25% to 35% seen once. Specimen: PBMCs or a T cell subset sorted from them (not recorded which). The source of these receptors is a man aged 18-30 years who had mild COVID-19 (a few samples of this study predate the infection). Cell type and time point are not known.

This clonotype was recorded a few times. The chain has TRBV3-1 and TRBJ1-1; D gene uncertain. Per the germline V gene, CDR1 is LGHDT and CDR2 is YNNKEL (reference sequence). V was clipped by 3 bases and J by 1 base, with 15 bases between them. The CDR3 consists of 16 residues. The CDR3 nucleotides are TGTGCCAGCAGCCAGTATACGGGGAGGTGGAACACTGAAGCTTTCTTT. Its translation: CASSQYTGRWNTEAFF.

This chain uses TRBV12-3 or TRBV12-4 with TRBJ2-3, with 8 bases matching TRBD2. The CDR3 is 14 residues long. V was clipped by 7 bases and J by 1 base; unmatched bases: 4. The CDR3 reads CASTRGGGTDTQYF. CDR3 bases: TGTGCCAGCACCCGGGGGGGCGGCACAGATACGCAGTATTTT.

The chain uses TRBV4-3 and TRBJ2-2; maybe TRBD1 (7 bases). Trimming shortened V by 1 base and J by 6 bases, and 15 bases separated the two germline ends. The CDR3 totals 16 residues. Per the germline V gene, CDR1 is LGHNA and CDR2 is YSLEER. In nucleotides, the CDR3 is TGCGCCAGCAGCCAAGGACTCCCAGGGGGGTCCGGGGAGCTGTTTTTT. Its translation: CASSQGLPGGSGELFF.

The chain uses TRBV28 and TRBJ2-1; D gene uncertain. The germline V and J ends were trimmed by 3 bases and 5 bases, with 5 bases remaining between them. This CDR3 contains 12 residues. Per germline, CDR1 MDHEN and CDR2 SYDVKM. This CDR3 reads CASSFWDNEQFF. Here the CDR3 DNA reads TGTGCCAGCAGTTTTTGGGACAATGAGCAGTTCTTC.

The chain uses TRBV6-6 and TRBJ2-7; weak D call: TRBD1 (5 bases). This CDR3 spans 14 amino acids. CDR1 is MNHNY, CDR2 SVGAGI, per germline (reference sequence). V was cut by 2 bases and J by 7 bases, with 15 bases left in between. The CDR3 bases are TGTGCCAGCAGTTACGACAGCTACGTGGGGGAGCAGTACTTC. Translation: CASSYDSYVGEQYF.

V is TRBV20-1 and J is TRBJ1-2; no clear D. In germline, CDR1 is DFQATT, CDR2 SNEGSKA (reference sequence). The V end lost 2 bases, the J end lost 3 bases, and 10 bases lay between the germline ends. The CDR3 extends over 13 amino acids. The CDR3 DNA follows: TGCAGTGCTAGACACCTTGAGGACTATGGCTACACCTTC. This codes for CSARHLEDYGYTF.

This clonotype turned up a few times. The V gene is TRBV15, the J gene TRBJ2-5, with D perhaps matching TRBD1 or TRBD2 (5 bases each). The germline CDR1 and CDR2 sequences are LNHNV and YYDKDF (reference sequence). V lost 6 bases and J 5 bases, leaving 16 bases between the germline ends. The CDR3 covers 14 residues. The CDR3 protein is CATRFGAAVETQYF. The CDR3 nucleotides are TGTGCCACCAGGTTCGGGGCAGCGGTGGAGACCCAGTACTTC.

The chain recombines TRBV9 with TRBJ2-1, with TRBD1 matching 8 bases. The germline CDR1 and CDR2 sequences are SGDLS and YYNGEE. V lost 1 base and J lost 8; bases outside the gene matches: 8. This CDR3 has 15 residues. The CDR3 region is CASSVSRGLGYEQFF. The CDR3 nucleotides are TGTGCCAGCAGCGTAAGCAGGGGGCTAGGTTATGAGCAGTTCTTC. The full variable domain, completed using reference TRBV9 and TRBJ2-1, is DSGVTQTPKHLITATGQRVTLRCSPRSGDLSVYWYQQSLDQGLQFLIQYYNGEERAKGNILERFSAQQFPDLHSELNLSSLELGDSALYFCASSVSRGLGYEQFFGPGTRLTVL.

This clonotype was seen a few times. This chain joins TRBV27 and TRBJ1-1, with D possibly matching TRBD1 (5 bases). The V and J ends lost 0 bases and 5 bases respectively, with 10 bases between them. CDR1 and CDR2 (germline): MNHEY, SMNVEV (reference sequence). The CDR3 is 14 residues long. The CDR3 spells CASSLSNGGTEAFF. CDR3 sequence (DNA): TGTGCCAGCAGTTTATCGAATGGGGGTACTGAAGCTTTCTTT.

CDR3 nucleotide sequence: TGTGCCAGCAGCGGTCGGACTGATAGCTACAATGAGCAGTTCTTC. Protein: CASSGRTDSYNEQFF. The genes are TRBV6-1 and TRBJ2-1; TRBD2 might be the D (5 bases). The CDR3 has 15 amino acids. Germline assignment: CDR1 MNHNS and CDR2 SASEGT. V was pared by 6 bases and J by 3 bases, with 15 bases between.

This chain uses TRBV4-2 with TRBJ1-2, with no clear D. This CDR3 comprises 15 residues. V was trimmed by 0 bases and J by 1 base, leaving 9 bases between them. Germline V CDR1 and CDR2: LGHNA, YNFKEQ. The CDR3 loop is CASSQENRNNYGYTF. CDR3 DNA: TGTGCCAGCAGCCAAGAGAATCGAAATAACTATGGCTACACCTTC.

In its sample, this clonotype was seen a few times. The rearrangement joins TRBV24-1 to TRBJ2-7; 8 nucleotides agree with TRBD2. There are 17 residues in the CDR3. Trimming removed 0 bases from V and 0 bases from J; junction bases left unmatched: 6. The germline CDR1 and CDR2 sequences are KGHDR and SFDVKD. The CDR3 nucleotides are TGTGCCACCAGTGATTTGGGGGTGGCGGGGGGCTCCTACGAGCAGTACTTC. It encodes CATSDLGVAGGSYEQYF.

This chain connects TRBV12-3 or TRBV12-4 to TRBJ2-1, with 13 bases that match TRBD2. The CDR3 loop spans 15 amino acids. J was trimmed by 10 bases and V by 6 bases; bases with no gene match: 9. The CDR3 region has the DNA TGTGCCAGCAGCCCGGGACTAGCGGGATCTGGGGAGCAGTTCTTC. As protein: CASSPGLAGSGEQFF.

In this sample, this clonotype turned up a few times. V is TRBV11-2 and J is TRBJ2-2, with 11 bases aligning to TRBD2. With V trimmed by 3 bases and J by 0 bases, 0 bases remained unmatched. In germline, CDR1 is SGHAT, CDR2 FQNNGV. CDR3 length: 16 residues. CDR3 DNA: TGTGCCAGCAGCTTTAGCGGGGGGGCGAACACCGGGGAGCTGTTTTTT. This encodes CASSFSGGANTGELFF.

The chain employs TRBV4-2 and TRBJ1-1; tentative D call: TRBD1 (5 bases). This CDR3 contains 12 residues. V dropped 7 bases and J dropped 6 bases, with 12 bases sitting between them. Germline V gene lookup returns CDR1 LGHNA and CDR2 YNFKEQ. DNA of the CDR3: TGTGCCAGCACCGACTGGGGGGCTGAAGCTTTCTTT. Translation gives CASTDWGAEAFF.

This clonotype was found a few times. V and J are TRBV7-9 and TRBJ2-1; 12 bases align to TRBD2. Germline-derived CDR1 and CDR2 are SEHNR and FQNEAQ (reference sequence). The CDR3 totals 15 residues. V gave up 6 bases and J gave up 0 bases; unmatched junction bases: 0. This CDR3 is CASRTSGGSYNEQFF. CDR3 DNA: TGTGCCAGCAGGACTAGCGGGGGCTCCTACAATGAGCAGTTCTTC.

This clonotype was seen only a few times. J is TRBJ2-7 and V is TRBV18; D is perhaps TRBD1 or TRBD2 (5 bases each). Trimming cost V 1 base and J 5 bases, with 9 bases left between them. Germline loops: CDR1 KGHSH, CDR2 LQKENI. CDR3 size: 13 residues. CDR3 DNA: TGTGCCAGCTCACCACAGGGGACCCACGAGCAGTACGTC. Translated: CASSPQGTHEQYV.

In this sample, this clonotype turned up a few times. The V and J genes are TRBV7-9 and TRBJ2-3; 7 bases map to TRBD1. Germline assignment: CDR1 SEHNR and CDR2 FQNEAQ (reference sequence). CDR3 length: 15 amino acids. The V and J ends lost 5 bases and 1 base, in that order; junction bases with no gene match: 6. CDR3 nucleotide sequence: TGTGCCAGCAGCACTACCGGGACAGGCACAGATACGCAGTATTTT. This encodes CASSTTGTGTDTQYF. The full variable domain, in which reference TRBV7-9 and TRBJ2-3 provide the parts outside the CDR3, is DTGVSQNPRHKITKRGQNVTFRCDPISEHNRLYWYRQTLGQGPEFLTYFQNEAQLEKSRLLSDRFSAERPKGSFSTLEIQRTEQGDSAMYLCASSTTGTGTDTQYFGPGTRLTVL.